This T cell receptor (beta chain) comes out of a study of T cell responses to AZD1222 COVID-19 vaccine. Study results and limitations: Per reports, nearly half of all spike-specific TCRs target regions that are unmutated in variants.

Generated by immunoSEQ multiplex PCR, the TCRdb table keeps only in-frame clones and is missing some. The table has fewer than 150,000 clones, roughly 89% seen once; the top ten hold approximately 4.8%. Note on this clone: The antigen is not known.

V lost 1 base, J lost 2 bases, and 13 bases lay in between. The CDR3 covers 15 residues. Germline V gene data show CDR1 as SGHRS and CDR2 as YFSETQ. This specimen was peripheral blood, taken on day 0 of AZD1222 vaccination. The clonotype originates from an adult in good health. The chain carries TRBV5-1 and TRBJ2-7; unclear D gene. CDR3 nucleotides: TGCGCCAGCAGCTTGCCCCCAGCGCAGACCTACGAGCAGTACTTC. Translating it yields CASSLPPAQTYEQYF.